This T cell receptor (beta chain) was recorded in a study of blood T cell repertoires in COVID-19. Study-level background: Researchers got acute and convalescent COVID-19 samples from the United States, Italy and Spain. T cells, B-cell-depleted T cells, or PBMCs supplied cDNA or gDNA.

Clones were sequenced by immunoSEQ multiplex PCR, and TCRdb holds only the in-frame ones, with some missing. The sample records 250,000 to 300,000 clones, 88% being singletons. The trim removed 3 bases at V and 4 bases at J, leaving 12 bases unmatched. The CDR3 sequence is 18 residues long. Looked up from germline, CDR1 is SGHAT and CDR2 is FQNNGV. Source material: peripheral blood. The receptor was derived from a woman in her thirties or forties who had recovered from COVID-19. The chain carries TRBV11-2 and TRBJ2-3; 11 bases agree with TRBD2. As DNA, the CDR3 is TGTGCCAGCAGCTTGGCCCTAGCGGGAGGAGTGTTCCCAGATACGCAGTATTTT. Translation gives CASSLALAGGVFPDTQYF. The full variable domain, rest sourced from reference TRBV11-2 and TRBJ2-3, is EAGVAQSPRYKIIEKRQSVAFWCNPISGHATLYWYQQILGQGPKLLIQFQNNGVVDDSQLPKDRFSAERLKGVDSTLKIQPAKLEDSAVYLCASSLALAGGVFPDTQYFGPGTRLTVL.